Below are 17 T cell receptor beta chains sequenced from a single sample in a study of T cell responses to AZD1222 COVID-19 vaccine. Measured with immunoSEQ multiplex PCR; TCRdb has only the in-frame clones, and not every one. The sample has roughly 120,000 clones, 88% seen once. The specimen was peripheral blood, collected 28 days after the second AZD1222 dose. These receptors all come from an adult who received the AZD1222 COVID-19 vaccine.

This chain links TRBV30 with TRBJ1-3, with unresolved D. The CDR3 covers 11 residues. Trimming removed 7 bases at V and 7 bases at J, with 11 bases between. CDR1 GTSNPN and CDR2 SVGIG come from the germline V gene (reference sequence). CDR3 nucleotides: TGTGCCTATGGCGTGGGGAACACCATATATTTT. Residues: CAYGVGNTIYF.

The rearrangement uses TRBV9 and TRBJ2-1, with a possible D match to TRBD1 (6 bases). This CDR3 is 13 amino acids long. V was clipped by 0 bases and J by 5 bases, with 6 bases between them. Germline CDR1 is SGDLS and CDR2 is YYNGEE. CDR3 coding DNA: TGTGCCAGCAGCGTAGAGGGGGACAATGAGCAGTTCTTC. Translation gives CASSVEGDNEQFF.

This clone was picked up a small number of times. This chain uses TRBV3-1 (or the pseudogene TRBV3-2) with TRBJ1-2, with 9 bases aligning to TRBD1. This CDR3 is built from 12 residues. Unmatched junction bases numbered 5, after V lost 8 bases and J lost 7 bases. From germline, CDR1 is LGHDT and CDR2 YNNKEL (reference sequence). The CDR3 region has the DNA TGTGCCAGCGGGGACAGGGAGGTTGGCTACACCTTC. Translating gives CASGDREVGYTF.

The rearrangement joins TRBV5-8 to TRBJ2-1; 9 bases are a match to TRBD2. This CDR3 is 12 amino acids long. Germline CDR1 SGHTS, CDR2 YDEGEE. Unmatched junction bases numbered 4, after V lost 2 bases and J lost 13 bases. The CDR3 coding sequence is TGTGCCAGCAGCTTCGATAGCGGGGGCCAGTTCTTC. It yields the protein CASSFDSGGQFF.

CDR3: CASRHTWADRGGFSHNYGYTF. CDR3 sequence (DNA): TGTGCCAGCAGACATACCTGGGCCGACAGGGGCGGCTTTAGTCATAACTATGGCTACACCTTC. This chain uses TRBV28 with TRBJ1-2; 8 bases match TRBD1. CDR1 and CDR2 from the germline V gene are MDHEN and SYDVKM. The V segment lost 6 bases and the J segment 1 base; nucleotides outside the gene matches: 25. The CDR3 contains 21 residues.

This clone was observed a few times. The chain is built from TRBV19 and TRBJ2-7; TRBD2 matches 8 bases. J gave up 4 bases and V 5 bases, and 10 bases lay outside the gene matches. The CDR3 loop spans 15 amino acids. CDR1 and CDR2 (germline): LNHDA, SQIVND (reference sequence). The CDR3 spells CASSPLEGLEYEQYF. The CDR3 region has the DNA TGTGCCAGTAGTCCTCTCGAGGGACTAGAATACGAGCAGTACTTC.

This clone was seen only a few times. V usage is TRBV10-3 and J usage is TRBJ1-1; no reliable D call. This CDR3 has 14 amino acids. The V and J ends lost 2 bases and 4 bases respectively, with 11 bases between them. CDR1 is ENHRY and CDR2 is SYGVKD in the germline V gene. CDR3 residues: CAISEGQPGTEAFF. As DNA, the CDR3 is TGTGCCATCAGTGAGGGGCAGCCCGGCACTGAAGCTTTCTTT.

This chain uses TRBV10-2 with TRBJ1-2; 8 bases fit TRBD1. J was trimmed by 8 bases and V by 6 bases; bases with no gene match: 8. The CDR3 spans 13 residues. Looked up from germline, CDR1 is WSHSY and CDR2 is SAAADI. In DNA, the CDR3 is TGCGCCAGCAGCCTGGGACAGGCGACCGGCTACACCTTC. Encoded protein: CASSLGQATGYTF.

CDR3 loop: CASSERSRGPGYTF. The CDR3 region has the DNA TGTGCCAGCAGTGAAAGGAGCAGGGGCCCTGGCTACACCTTC. The gene calls are TRBV2 and TRBJ1-2; possible D gene TRBD1, 6 bases. The CDR3 sequence is 14 residues long. Trimming cost V 2 bases and J 7 bases, with 14 bases left between them. Germline V CDR1 and CDR2: SNHLY, FYNNEI. The full variable domain, rest sourced from reference TRBV2 and TRBJ1-2, is EPEVTQTPSHQVTQMGQEVILRCVPISNHLYFYWYRQILGQKVEFLVSFYNNEISEKSEIFDDQFSVERPDGSNFTLKIRSTKLEDSAMYFCASSERSRGPGYTFGSGTRLTVV.

This chain links TRBV10-3 with TRBJ1-6; D is ambiguous. CDR3 length equals 15 residues. The ends were cut back, 6 bases at V and 9 bases at J, with 18 bases in the middle. From germline, CDR1 is ENHRY and CDR2 SYGVKD. The CDR3 sequence: CAISERDSSSSPLHF. In DNA form, the CDR3 reads TGTGCCATCAGCGAGAGGGATAGCTCCAGTTCACCCCTCCACTTT.

This clone was counted between two and nine times. The CDR3 reads CASSAPSGVQETQYF. Here the CDR3 DNA reads TGTGCCAGCAGTGCACCTAGCGGGGTCCAAGAGACCCAGTACTTC. J is TRBJ2-5 and V is TRBV2, with 9 bases lining up with TRBD2. The V and J ends lost 4 bases and 1 base, in that order; junction bases with no gene match: 4. The CDR3 runs to 15 residues. From germline, CDR1 is SNHLY and CDR2 FYNNEI.

The V and J genes are TRBV10-3 and TRBJ2-7; the D gene could be TRBD1 or TRBD2 (5 bases each). V shed 4 bases and J shed 2 bases, with 15 bases lying between them. The CDR3 length is 15 residues. The germline gives CDR1 ENHRY, CDR2 SYGVKD. CDR3 DNA: TGTGCCATCAGTGTCCCCGGGACCCAAACCTACGAGCAGTACTTC. Amino acids: CAISVPGTQTYEQYF.

The CDR3 loop reads CASSLDLGMSYEQYF. CDR3 DNA sequence: TGTGCCAGCAGCTTAGATCTGGGGATGAGCTACGAGCAGTACTTC. The rearrangement links TRBV7-8 to TRBJ2-7; D call uncertain. Per the germline V gene, CDR1 is SGHVS and CDR2 is FQNEAQ. CDR3 length equals 15 residues. V was trimmed by 1 base and J by 3 bases, leaving 13 bases between them.

V is TRBV5-4 and J is TRBJ2-7; D may be TRBD1 or TRBD2 (5 bases each). Trimming stripped 3 bases from V and 2 bases from J, with 15 bases between. The germline gives CDR1 SGHNT, CDR2 YYREEE (reference sequence). CDR3 length equals 15 residues. For the CDR3, the DNA is TGTGCCAGCAGCTCCCTGGGGACGGGAACCTACGAGCAGTACTTC. This sequence encodes CASSSLGTGTYEQYF.

V gene TRBV5-1 combines with J gene TRBJ1-2; weak D call: TRBD1 (6 bases). Deletions cut 0 bases from V and 7 bases from J, with 10 bases between. Germline CDR1 and CDR2: SGHRS and YFSETQ. The CDR3 has 13 residues. The DNA for the CDR3 is TGCGCCAGCAGCTTGGCCTTAGGGGGTGGCTACACCTTC. Encoded protein: CASSLALGGGYTF.

DNA for the CDR3: TGTGCCAGCAGTTTAGCCGGGACGTACGAGCAGTACTTC. It is translated as CASSLAGTYEQYF. The J gene is TRBJ2-7, the V gene TRBV12-3 or TRBV12-4, with D possibly called TRBD1 or TRBD2 (5 bases each). CDR3 length: 13 residues. With 0 bases removed from V and 4 bases from J, the gap between germline ends came to 7 bases.

This rearrangement joins TRBV18 to TRBJ2-3; 9 nucleotides align to TRBD1. The CDR3 is made up of 18 amino acids. V was clipped by 2 bases and J by 5 bases; unmatched bases: 14. The germline V gene encodes CDR1 KGHSH and CDR2 LQKENI. As DNA, the CDR3 is TGTGCCAGCTCACCATTGCAGACCTGGACAGGGGAAAGAGATACGCAGTATTTT. Translation gives CASSPLQTWTGERDTQYF.